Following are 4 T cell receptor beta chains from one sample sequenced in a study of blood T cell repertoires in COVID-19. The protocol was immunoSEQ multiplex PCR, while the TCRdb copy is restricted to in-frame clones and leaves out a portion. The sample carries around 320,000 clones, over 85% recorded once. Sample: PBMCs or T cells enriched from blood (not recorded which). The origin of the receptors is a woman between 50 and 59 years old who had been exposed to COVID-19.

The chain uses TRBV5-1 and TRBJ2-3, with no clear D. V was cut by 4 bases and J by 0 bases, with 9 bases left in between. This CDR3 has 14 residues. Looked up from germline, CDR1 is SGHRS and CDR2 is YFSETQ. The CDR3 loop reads CASSPAQSTDTQYF. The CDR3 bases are TGCGCCAGCAGCCCAGCACAGAGCACAGATACGCAGTATTTT.

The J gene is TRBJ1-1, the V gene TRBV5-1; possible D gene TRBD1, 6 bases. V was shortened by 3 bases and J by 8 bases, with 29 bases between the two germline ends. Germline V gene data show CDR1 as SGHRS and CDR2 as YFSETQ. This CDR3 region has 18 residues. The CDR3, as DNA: TGCGCCAGCAGCTCCGAAGCGGGGTATGGGTGGGACATCAACGAAGCTTTCTTT. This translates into CASSSEAGYGWDINEAFF. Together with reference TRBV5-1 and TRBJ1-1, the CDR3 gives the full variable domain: KAGVTQTPRYLIKTRGQQVTLSCSPISGHRSVSWYQQTPGQGLQFLFEYFSETQRNKGNFPGRFSGRQFSNSRSEMNVSTLELGDSALYLCASSSEAGYGWDINEAFFGQGTRLTVV.

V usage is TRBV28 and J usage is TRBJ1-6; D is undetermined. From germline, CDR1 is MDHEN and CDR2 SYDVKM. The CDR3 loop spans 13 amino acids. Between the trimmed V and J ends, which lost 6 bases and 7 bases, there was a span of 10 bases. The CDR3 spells CASSWTGNSPLHF. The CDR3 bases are TGTGCCAGCAGCTGGACGGGGAATTCACCCCTCCACTTT.

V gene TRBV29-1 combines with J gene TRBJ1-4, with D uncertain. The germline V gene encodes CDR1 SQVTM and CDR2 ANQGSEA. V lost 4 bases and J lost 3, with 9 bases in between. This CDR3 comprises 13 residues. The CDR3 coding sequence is TGCAGCGTTGGAGATGCGTCTAATGAAAAACTGTTTTTT. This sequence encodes CSVGDASNEKLFF. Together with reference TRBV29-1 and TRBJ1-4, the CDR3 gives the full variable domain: SAVISQKPSRDICQRGTSLTIQCQVDSQVTMMFWYRQQPGQSLTLIATANQGSEATYESGFVIDKFPISRPNLTFSTLTVSNMSPEDSSIYLCSVGDASNEKLFFGSGTQLSVL.